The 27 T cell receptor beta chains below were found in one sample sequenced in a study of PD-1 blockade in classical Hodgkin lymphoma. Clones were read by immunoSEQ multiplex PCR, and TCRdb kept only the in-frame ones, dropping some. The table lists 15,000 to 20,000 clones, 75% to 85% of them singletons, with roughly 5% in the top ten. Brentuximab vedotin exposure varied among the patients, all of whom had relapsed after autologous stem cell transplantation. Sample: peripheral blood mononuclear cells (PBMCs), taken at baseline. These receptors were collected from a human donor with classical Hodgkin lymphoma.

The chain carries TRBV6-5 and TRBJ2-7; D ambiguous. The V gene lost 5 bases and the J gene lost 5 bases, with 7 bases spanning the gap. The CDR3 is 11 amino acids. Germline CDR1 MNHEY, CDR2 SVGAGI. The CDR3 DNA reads TGTGCCAGCAGTCATCTTGACGAGCAGTACTTC. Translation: CASSHLDEQYF.

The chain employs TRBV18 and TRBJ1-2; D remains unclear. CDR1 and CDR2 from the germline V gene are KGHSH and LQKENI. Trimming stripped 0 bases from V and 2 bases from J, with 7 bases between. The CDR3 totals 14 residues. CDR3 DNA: TGTGCCAGCTCACCACCTCAGGAAAACTATGGCTACACCTTC. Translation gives CASSPPQENYGYTF.

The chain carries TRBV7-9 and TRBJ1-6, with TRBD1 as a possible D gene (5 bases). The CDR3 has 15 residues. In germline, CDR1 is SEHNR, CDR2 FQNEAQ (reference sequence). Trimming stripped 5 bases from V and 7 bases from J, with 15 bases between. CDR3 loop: CASSGTGTVNSPLHF. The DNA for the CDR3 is TGTGCCAGCAGCGGGACCGGGACGGTCAATTCACCCCTCCACTTT.

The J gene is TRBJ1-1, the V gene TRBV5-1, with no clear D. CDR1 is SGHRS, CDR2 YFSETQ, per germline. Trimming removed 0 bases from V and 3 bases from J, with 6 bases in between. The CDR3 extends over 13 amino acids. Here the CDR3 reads CASSLDTHTEAFF. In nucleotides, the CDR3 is TGCGCCAGCAGCTTGGACACCCACACTGAAGCTTTCTTT.

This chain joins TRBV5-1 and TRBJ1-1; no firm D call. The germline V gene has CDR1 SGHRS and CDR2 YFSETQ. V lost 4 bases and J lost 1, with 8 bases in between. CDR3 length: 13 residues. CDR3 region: CASSGSGNTEAFF. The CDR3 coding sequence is TGCGCCAGCAGCGGGAGCGGGAACACTGAAGCTTTCTTT.

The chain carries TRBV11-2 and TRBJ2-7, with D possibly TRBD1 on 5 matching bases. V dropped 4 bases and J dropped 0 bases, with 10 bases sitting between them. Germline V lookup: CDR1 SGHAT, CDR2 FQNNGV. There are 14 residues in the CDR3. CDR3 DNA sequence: TGTGCCAGCAGCTCGGACACCACCTCCTACGAGCAGTACTTC. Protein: CASSSDTTSYEQYF. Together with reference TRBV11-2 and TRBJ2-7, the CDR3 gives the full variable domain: EAGVAQSPRYKIIEKRQSVAFWCNPISGHATLYWYQQILGQGPKLLIQFQNNGVVDDSQLPKDRFSAERLKGVDSTLKIQPAKLEDSAVYLCASSSDTTSYEQYFGPGTRLTVT.

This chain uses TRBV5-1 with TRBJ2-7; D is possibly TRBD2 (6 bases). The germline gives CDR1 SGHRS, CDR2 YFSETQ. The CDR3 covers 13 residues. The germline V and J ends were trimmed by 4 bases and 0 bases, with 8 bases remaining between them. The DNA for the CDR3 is TGCGCCAGCAGCCCGGAGGGCTCCTACGAGCAGTACTTC. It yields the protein CASSPEGSYEQYF.

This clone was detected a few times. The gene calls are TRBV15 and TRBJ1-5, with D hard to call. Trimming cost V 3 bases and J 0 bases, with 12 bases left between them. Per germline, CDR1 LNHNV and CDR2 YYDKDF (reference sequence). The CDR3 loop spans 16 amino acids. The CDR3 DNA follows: TGTGCCACCAGCAGGGATCGCCGGGATAGCAATCAGCCCCAGCATTTT. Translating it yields CATSRDRRDSNQPQHF.

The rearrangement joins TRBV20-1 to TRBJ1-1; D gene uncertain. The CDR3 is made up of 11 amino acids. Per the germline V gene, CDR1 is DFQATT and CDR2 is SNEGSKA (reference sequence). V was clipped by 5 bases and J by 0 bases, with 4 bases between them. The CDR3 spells CSAQMNTEAFF. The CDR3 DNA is TGCAGTGCTCAAATGAACACTGAAGCTTTCTTT.

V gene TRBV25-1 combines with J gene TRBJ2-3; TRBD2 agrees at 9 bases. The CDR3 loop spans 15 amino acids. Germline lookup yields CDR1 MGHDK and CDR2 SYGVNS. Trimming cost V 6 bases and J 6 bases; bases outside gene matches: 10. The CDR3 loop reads CASRTSGPGGDTQYF. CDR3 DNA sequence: TGTGCCAGCAGGACTAGCGGTCCGGGGGGGGATACGCAGTATTTT. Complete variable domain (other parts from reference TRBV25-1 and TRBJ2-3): EADIYQTPRYLVIGTGKKITLECSQTMGHDKMYWYQQDPGMELHLIHYSYGVNSTEKGDLSSESTVSRIRTEHFPLTLESARPSHTSQYLCASRTSGPGGDTQYFGPGTRLTVL.

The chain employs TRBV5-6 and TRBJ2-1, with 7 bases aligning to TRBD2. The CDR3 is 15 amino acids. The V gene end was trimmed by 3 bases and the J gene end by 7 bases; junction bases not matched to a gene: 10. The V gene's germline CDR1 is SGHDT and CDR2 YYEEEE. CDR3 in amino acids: CASSYASGTTNEQFF. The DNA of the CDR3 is TGTGCCAGCAGCTACGCTTCCGGGACTACAAATGAGCAGTTCTTC. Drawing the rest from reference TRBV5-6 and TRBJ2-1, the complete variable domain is DAGVTQSPTHLIKTRGQQVTLRCSPKSGHDTVSWYQQALGQGPQFIFQYYEEEERQRGNFPDRFSGHQFPNYSSELNVNALLLGDSALYLCASSYASGTTNEQFFGPGTRLTVL.

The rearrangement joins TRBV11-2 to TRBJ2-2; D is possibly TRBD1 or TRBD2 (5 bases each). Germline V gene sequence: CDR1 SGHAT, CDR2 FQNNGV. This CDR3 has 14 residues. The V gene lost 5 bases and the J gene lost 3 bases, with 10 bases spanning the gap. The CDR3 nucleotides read TGTGCCAGCAGCCCGGGACGGCACACCGGGGAGCTGTTTTTT. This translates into CASSPGRHTGELFF.

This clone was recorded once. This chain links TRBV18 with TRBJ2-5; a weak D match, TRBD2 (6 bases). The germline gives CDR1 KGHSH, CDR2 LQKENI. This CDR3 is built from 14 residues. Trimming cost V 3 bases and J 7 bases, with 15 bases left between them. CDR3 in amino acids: CASSPIGPGGTQYF. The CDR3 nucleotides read TGTGCCAGCTCACCTATCGGACCCGGGGGGACCCAGTACTTC.

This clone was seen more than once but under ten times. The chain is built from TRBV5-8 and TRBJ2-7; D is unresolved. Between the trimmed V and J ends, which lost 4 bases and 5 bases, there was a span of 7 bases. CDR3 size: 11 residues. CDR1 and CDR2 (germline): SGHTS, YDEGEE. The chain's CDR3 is CASSPWDEQYF. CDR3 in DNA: TGTGCCAGCAGCCCCTGGGACGAGCAGTACTTC. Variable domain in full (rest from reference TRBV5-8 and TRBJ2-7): EAGVTQSPTHLIKTRGQQATLRCSPISGHTSVYWYQQALGLGLQFLLWYDEGEERNRGNFPPRFSGRQFPNYSSELNVNALELEDSALYLCASSPWDEQYFGPGTRLTVT.

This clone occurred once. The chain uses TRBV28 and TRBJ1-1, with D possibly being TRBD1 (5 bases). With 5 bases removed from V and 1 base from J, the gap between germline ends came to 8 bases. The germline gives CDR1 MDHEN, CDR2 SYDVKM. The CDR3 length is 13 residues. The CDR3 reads CASSIRANTEAFF. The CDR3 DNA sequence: TGTGCCAGCAGTATCAGGGCGAACACTGAAGCTTTCTTT.

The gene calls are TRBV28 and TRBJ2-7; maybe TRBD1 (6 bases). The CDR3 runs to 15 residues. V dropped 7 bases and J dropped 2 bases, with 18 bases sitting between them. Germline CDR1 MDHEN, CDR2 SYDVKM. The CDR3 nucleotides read TGTGCCAGCACCGATTCCAGGGGCGGAACCTACGAGCAGTACTTC. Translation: CASTDSRGGTYEQYF.

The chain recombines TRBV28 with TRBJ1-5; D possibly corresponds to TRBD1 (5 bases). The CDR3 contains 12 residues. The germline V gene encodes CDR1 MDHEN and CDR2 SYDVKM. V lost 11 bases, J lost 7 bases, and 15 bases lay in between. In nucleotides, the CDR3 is TGTGCCTGCGAGACGTGGGGCCAGCCCCAGCATTTT. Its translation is CACETWGQPQHF.

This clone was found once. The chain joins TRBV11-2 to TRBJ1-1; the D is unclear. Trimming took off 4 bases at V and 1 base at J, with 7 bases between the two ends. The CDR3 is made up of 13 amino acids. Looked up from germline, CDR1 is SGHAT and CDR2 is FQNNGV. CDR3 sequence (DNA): TGTGCCAGCAGCTCTCAGGCGAACACTGAAGCTTTCTTT. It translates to CASSSQANTEAFF.

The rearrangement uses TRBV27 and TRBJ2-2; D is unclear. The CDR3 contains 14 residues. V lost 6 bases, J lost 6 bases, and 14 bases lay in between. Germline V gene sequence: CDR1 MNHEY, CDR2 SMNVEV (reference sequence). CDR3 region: CASSVRSYPGELFF. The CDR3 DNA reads TGTGCCAGCAGCGTGAGGTCCTACCCCGGGGAGCTGTTTTTT.

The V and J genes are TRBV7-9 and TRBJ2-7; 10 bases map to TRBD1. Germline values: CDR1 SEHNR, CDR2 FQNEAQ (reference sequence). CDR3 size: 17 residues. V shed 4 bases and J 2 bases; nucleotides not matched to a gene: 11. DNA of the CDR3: TGTGCCAGCAGCTCACGCGGGGACAGGGGATCTCCCTACGAGCAGTACTTC. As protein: CASSSRGDRGSPYEQYF.

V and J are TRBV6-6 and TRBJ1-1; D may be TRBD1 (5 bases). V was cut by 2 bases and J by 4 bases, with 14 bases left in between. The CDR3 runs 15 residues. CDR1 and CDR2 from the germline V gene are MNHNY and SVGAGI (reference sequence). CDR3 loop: CASSYGPWGGTEAFF. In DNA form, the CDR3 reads TGTGCCAGCAGTTACGGCCCTTGGGGGGGCACTGAAGCTTTCTTT.

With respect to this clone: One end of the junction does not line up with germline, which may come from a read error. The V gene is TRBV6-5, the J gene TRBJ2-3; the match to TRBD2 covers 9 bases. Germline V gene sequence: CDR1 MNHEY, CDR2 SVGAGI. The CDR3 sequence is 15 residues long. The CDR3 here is CVSSPTSGRTDTQYF. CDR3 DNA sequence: TGTGTCAGCAGCCCGACTAGCGGCCGCACAGATACGCAGTATTTT.

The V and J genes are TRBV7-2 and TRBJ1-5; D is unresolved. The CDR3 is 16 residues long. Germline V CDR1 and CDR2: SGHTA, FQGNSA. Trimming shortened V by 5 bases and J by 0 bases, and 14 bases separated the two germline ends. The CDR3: CASSPSTQSSNQPQHF. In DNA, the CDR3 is TGTGCCAGCAGCCCCTCGACTCAGAGTAGCAATCAGCCCCAGCATTTT.

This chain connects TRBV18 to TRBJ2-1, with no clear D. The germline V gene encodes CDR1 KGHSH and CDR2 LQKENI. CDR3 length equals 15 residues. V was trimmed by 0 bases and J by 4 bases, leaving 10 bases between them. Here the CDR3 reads CASSPPHGSYNEQFF. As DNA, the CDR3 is TGTGCCAGCTCACCACCTCACGGGTCTTACAATGAGCAGTTCTTC.

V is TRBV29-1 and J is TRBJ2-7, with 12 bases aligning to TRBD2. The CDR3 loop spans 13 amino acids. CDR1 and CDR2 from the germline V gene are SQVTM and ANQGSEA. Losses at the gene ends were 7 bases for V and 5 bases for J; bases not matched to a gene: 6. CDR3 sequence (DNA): TGCAGCGCCGGACTAGCGGGACCCAACGAGCAGTACTTC. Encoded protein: CSAGLAGPNEQYF.

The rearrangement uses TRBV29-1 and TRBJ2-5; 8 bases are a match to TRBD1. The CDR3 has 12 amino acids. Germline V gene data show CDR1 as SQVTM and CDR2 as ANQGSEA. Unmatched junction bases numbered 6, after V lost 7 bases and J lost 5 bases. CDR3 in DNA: TGCAGCGCTCGGACAGGGTACGAGACCCAGTACTTC. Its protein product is CSARTGYETQYF.

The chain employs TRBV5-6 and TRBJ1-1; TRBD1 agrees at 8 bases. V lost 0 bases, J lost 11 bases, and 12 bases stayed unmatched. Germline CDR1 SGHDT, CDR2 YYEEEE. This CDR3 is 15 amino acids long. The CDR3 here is CASSLAGQGLLWAFF. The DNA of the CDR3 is TGTGCCAGCAGCTTGGCTGGACAGGGTCTATTGTGGGCTTTCTTT. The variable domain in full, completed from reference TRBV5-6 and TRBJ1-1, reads DAGVTQSPTHLIKTRGQQVTLRCSPKSGHDTVSWYQQALGQGPQFIFQYYEEEERQRGNFPDRFSGHQFPNYSSELNVNALLLGDSALYLCASSLAGQGLLWAFFGQGTRLTVV.